This T cell receptor beta chain was sequenced during a study of T cell responses to AZD1222 COVID-19 vaccine. Study-wide findings and caveats: Donors, mostly white British, included more females; clonal diversity was possibly underestimated. Sampled repertoires all dated from after the peak T cell response.

V shed 6 bases and J 5 bases; nucleotides not matched to a gene: 6. The CDR3 loop spans 13 amino acids. As regards this clone: Its antigen is unidentified.

Sequencing used immunoSEQ multiplex PCR; TCRdb keeps in-frame clones, though not all of them. The table includes about 220,000 clones, approximately 94% detected once. The sequence was obtained from an adult in good health. The sample was peripheral blood, taken on day 0 of MenACWY control vaccination. The chain is built from TRBV12-3 or TRBV12-4 and TRBJ1-1; 7 bases are shared with TRBD1. The CDR3 DNA reads TGTGCCAGCAGAGGGGGCCAATATACTGAAGCTTTCTTT. It yields the protein CASRGGQYTEAFF.